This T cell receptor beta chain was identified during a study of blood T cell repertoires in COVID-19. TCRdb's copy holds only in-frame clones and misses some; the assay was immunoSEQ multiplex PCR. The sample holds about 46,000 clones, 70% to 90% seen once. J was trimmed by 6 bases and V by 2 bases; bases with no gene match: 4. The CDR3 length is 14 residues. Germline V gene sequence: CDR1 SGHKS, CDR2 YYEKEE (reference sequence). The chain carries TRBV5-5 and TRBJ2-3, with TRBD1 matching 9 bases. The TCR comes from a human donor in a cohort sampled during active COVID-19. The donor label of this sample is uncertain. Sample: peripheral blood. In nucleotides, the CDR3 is TGTGCCAGCAGCTTTGGGACAGGGTACGATACGCAGTATTTT. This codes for CASSFGTGYDTQYF. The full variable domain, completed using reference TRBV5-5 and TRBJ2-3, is DAGVTQSPTHLIKTRGQQVTLRCSPISGHKSVSWYQQVLGQGPQFIFQYYEKEERGRGNFPDRFSARQFPNYSSELNVNALLLGDSALYLCASSFGTGYDTQYFGPGTRLTVL.